This T cell receptor beta chain derives from a study of T cells in Graves' hyperthyroidism and ophthalmopathy. Criteria for exclusion of patients were uncontrolled infection, other autoimmune disease, pregnancy or lactation. The study based diagnoses on clinical symptoms, serum thyroxine and TRAb, thyroid ultrasound and orbital computed tomography. From RNA transcripts, TCR beta CDR3 regions were amplified. The HTBI primer set served for first-round RT-PCR of the TCR CDR3. One entry per CDR3 protein results from TCRdb running MiXCR on the multiplex PCR reads. The sample lists roughly 720,000 distinct CDR3 sequences, around a sixth occurring once. This clonotype was detected ten times or more. The sequencing input was blood. The receptor's source is a man in his forties or fifties with Graves' hyperthyroidism.

CDR3 nucleotides: TGTGCCACCAGCAGAGATCGCCAGGGGGAGACCCAGTACTTC. Its translation is CATSRDRQGETQYF. V usage is TRBV15 and J usage is TRBJ2-5; tentatively, D is TRBD1 (6 bases). The CDR3 spans 14 residues. V lost 0 bases to trimming and J lost 5 bases, with 10 bases between them. CDR1 and CDR2 (germline): LNHNV, YYDKDF (reference sequence). Combining the CDR3 with reference TRBV15 and TRBJ2-5 gives the whole variable domain DAMVIQNPRYQVTQFGKPVTLSCSQTLNHNVMYWYQQKSSQAPKLLFHYYDKDFNNEADTPDNFQSRRPNTSFCFLDIRSPGLGDTAMYLCATSRDRQGETQYFGPGTRLLVL.